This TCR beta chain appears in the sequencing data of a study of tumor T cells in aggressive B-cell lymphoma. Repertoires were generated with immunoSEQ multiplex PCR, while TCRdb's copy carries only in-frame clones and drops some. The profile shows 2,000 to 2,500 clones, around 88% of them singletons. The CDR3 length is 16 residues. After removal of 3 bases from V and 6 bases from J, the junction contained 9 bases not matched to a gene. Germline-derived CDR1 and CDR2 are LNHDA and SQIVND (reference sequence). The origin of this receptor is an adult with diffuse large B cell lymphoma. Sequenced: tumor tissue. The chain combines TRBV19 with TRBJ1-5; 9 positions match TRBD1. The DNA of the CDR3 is TGTGCCAGTAGTATCAATCCGGGACAGGGTGGTCAGCCCCAGCATTTT. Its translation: CASSINPGQGGQPQHF.